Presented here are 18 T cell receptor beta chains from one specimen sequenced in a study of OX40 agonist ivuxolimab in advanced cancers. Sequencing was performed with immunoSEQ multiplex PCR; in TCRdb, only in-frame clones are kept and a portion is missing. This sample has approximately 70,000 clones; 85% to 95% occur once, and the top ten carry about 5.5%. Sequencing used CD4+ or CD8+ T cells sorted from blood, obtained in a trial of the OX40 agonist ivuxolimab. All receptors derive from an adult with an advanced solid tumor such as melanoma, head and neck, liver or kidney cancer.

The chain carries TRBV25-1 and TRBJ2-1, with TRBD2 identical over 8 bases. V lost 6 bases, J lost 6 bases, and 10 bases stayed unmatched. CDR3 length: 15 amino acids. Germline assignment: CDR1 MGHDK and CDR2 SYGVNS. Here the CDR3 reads CASSVPGGWINEQFF. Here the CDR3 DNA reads TGTGCCAGCAGCGTACCGGGAGGGTGGATCAATGAGCAGTTCTTC.

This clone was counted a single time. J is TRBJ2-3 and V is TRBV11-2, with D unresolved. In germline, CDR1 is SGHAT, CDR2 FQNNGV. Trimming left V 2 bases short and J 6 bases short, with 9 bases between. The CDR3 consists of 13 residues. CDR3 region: CASSLIRTDTQYF. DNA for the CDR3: TGTGCCAGCAGCTTAATCCGGACGGATACGCAGTATTTT.

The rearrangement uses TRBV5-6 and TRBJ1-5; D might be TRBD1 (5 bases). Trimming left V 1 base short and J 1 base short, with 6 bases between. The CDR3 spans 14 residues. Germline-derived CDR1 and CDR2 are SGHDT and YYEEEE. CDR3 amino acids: CASSLQGSNQPQHF. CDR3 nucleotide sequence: TGTGCCAGCAGCTTGCAGGGCAGCAATCAGCCCCAGCATTTT. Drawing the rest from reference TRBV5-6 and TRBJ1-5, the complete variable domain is DAGVTQSPTHLIKTRGQQVTLRCSPKSGHDTVSWYQQALGQGPQFIFQYYEEEERQRGNFPDRFSGHQFPNYSSELNVNALLLGDSALYLCASSLQGSNQPQHFGDGTRLSIL.

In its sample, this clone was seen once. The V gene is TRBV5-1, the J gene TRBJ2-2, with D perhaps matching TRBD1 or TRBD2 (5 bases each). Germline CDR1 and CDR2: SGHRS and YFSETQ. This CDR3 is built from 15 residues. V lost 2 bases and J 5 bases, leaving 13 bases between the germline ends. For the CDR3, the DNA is TGCGCCAGCAGCTTAGGGGCCACGGGAACCGGGGAGCTGTTTTTT. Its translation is CASSLGATGTGELFF.

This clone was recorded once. The CDR3 DNA reads TGTGCCAGCAGCCCGGACAGGTACCCCTCCTACGAGCAGTACTTC. It codes for CASSPDRYPSYEQYF. The rearrangement uses TRBV11-2 and TRBJ2-7, with 7 bases aligning to TRBD1. The CDR3 loop spans 15 amino acids. Per germline, CDR1 SGHAT and CDR2 FQNNGV. Trimming removed 5 bases from V and 0 bases from J; junction bases left unmatched: 7.

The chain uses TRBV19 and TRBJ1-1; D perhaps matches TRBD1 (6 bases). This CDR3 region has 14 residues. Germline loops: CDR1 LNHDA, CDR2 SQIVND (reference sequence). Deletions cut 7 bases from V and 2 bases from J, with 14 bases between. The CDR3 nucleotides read TGTGCCAGTATTTCGGACAGTGATAACACTGAAGCTTTCTTT. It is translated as CASISDSDNTEAFF.

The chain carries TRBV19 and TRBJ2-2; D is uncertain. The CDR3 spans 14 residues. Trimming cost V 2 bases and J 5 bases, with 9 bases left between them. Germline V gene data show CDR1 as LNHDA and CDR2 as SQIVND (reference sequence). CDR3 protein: CASSINSRTGELFF. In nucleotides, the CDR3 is TGTGCCAGTAGTATAAACAGTAGAACCGGGGAGCTGTTTTTT.

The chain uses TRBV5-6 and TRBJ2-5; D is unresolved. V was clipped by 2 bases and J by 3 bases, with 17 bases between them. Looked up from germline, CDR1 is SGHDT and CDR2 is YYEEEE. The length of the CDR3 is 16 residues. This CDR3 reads CASSLRPATSKETQYF. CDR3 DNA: TGTGCCAGCAGCTTAAGACCAGCCACTTCTAAAGAGACCCAGTACTTC.

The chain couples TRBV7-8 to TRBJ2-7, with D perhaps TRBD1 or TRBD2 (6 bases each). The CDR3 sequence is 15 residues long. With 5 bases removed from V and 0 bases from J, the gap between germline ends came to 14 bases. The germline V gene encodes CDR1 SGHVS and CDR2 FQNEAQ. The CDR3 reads CASSPPGAHSYEQYF. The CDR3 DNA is TGTGCCAGCAGCCCCCCGGGGGCTCACTCCTACGAGCAGTACTTC. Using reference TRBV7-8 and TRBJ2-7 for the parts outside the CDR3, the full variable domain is GAGVSQSPRYKVAKRGQDVALRCDPISGHVSLFWYQQALGQGPEFLTYFQNEAQLDKSGLPSDRFFAERPEGSVSTLKIQRTQQEDSAVYLCASSPPGAHSYEQYFGPGTRLTVT.

In DNA, the CDR3 is TGTGCCAGCCGTGACAGGGCTTTCGATGAAAAACTGTTTTTT. This codes for CASRDRAFDEKLFF. The chain uses TRBV27 and TRBJ1-4; TRBD1 aligns across 7 bases. CDR3 length: 14 residues. Trimming cost V 8 bases and J 6 bases; bases outside gene matches: 9. CDR1 and CDR2 (germline): MNHEY, SMNVEV (reference sequence).

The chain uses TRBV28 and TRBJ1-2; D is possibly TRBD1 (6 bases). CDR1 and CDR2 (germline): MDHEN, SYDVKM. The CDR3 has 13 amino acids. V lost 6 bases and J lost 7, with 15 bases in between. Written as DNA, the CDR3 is TGTGCCAGCAGCAGCCCAGGGGAGGGTGGCTACACCTTC. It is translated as CASSSPGEGGYTF.

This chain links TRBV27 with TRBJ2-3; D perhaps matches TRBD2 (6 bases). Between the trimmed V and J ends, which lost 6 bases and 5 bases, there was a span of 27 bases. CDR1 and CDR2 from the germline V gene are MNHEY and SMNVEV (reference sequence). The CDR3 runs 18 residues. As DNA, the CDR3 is TGTGCCAGCAGCACCTACCCCGGTTCGGGAGTGCAAGAAGATACGCAGTATTTT. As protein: CASSTYPGSGVQEDTQYF.

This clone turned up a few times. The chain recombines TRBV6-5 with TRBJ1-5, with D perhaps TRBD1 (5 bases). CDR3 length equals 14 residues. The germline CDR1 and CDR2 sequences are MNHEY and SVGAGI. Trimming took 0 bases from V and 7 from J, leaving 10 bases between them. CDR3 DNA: TGTGCCAGCAGTTACTCAGGGACGGGGCAGCCCCAGCATTTT. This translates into CASSYSGTGQPQHF.

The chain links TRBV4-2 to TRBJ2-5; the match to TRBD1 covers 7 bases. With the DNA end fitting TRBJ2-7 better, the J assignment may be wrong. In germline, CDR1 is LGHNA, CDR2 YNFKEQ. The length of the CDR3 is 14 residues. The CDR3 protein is CASSQEGQAYEQYF. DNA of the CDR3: TGTGCCAGCAGCCAAGAAGGACAGGCCTACGAGCAGTACTTC.

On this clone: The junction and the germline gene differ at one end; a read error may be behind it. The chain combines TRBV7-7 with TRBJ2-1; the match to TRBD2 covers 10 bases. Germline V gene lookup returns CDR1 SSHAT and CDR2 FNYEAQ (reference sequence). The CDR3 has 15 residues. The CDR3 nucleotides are TGTGCTAGCAGCTTAGAACTAGCGGGAAACAATGAGCAGTTCTTC. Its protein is CASSLELAGNNEQFF.

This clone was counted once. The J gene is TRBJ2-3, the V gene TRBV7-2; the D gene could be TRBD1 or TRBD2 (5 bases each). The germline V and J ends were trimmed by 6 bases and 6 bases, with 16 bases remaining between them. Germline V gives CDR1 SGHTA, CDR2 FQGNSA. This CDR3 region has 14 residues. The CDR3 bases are TGTGCCAGCAGTGTCGGGGCAGGGTGGGATACGCAGTATTTT. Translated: CASSVGAGWDTQYF.

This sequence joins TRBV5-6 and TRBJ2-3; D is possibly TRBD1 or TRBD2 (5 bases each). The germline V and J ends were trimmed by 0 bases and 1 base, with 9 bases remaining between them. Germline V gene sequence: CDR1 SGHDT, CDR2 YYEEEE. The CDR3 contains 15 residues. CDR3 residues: CASSLEGTRTDTQYF. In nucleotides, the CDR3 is TGTGCCAGCAGCTTGGAAGGGACCCGCACAGATACGCAGTATTTT.

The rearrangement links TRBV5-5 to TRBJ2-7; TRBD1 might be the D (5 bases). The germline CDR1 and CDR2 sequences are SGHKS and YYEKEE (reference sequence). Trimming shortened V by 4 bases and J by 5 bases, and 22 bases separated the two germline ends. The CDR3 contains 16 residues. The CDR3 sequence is CASSPRTGRADNEQYF. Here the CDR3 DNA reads TGTGCCAGCAGCCCCCGCACAGGACGGGCGGACAACGAGCAGTACTTC.